The source of this TCR beta chain is a study of shared clonotypes between healthy human individuals. TCRdb keeps only in-frame clones here, not all; method: immunoSEQ multiplex PCR. The sample lists 2 million to 3 million clones; 93% were seen once. Study-level results: Naive subsets generally exceeded memory subsets in estimated richness.

Trimming left V 1 base short and J 2 bases short, with 11 bases between. Germline-derived CDR1 and CDR2 are MDHEN and SYDVKM. There are 15 residues in the CDR3. Remarks on this clone: Its antigen is undetermined.

The chain has TRBV28 and TRBJ1-2; D is undetermined. The receptor was derived from a man between 18 and 29 years old in good health. Some clones in this sample may be carry-over from other donors' samples. Sequencing input: naive CD4+ T cells from PBMCs. Subset specified: CD45RA+ positively selected. The CDR3 loop is CASSLSARPNYGYTF. The CDR3, as DNA: TGTGCCAGCAGTTTATCCGCCAGGCCGAACTATGGCTACACCTTC.